This is a list of T cell receptor beta chains from one sample in a study of CD8 T cells in ankylosing spondylitis. One entry per CDR3 protein, called by TCRdb with MiXCR from the 5' RACE reads. Altogether approximately 340,000 distinct CDR3 sequences are present, around 15% being singletons, with the ten largest covering approximately 0.99%. The sequenced sample was blood, either unsorted or a sorted T cell fraction (not recorded which). The receptor source for this set is a male donor with ankylosing spondylitis or in good health (not recorded which). Both conserved end residues are part of each CDR3. The D gene is left open where the match is weak. Expanded clones are given a class, and other clones once, few, many or no size at all.

J: TRBJ2-1
V: TRBV2
size: few
D: .
DNA: TGTGCCAGCAGTGAATCCAGGGACCATGAGCAGTTCTTC
CDR3: CASSESRDHEQFF

J: TRBJ1-5
V: TRBV10-2
size: many
D: TRBD1
DNA: TGCGCCAGCAGTGGACAGGGCTTCAATCAGCCCCAGCATTTT
CDR3: CASSGQGFNQPQHF

J: TRBJ2-3
V: TRBV2
size: many
D: .
DNA: TGTGCCAGCAGTGCCTTGTTGGTAGGGATTAATGCAGATACGCAGTATTTT
CDR3: CASSALLVGINADTQYF

J: TRBJ2-2
V: TRBV9
size: .
D: TRBD2
DNA: TGTGCCAGCAGCGCCCAGGGACTAGCGGGCGGGACCGGGGAGCTGTTTTTT
CDR3: CASSAQGLAGGTGELFF

J: TRBJ2-7
V: TRBV20-1
size: .
D: .
DNA: TGCAGTGCTAGAGATCTAATTAGGCACCGTAACTACGAGCAGTACTTC
CDR3: CSARDLIRHRNYEQYF

J: TRBJ1-1
V: TRBV4-1
size: many
D: TRBD1
DNA: TGCGCCAGCAGCCAGGGACAGGGGGGCACTGAAGCTTTCTTT
CDR3: CASSQGQGGTEAFF

J: TRBJ2-1
V: TRBV2
size: few
D: TRBD2
DNA: TGTGCCAGCGGGGGACTAGCGGGGGGGCACCCGTTCTTC
CDR3: CASGGLAGGHPFF

J: TRBJ2-1
V: TRBV18
size: few
D: TRBD2
DNA: TGTGCCAGCTCACCAGGGACTAGCGGGGCCTGGGAGCAGTTCTTC
CDR3: CASSPGTSGAWEQFF

J: TRBJ1-5
V: TRBV5-6
size: few
D: .
DNA: TGTGCCAGCAGCCATCGGGCAGCGAGGGGCCAGCCCCAGCATTTT
CDR3: CASSHRAARGQPQHF

J: TRBJ1-2
V: TRBV9
size: .
D: .
DNA: TGTGCCAGCAGCGTAGAAGGTGGCTACACCTTC
CDR3: CASSVEGGYTF

J: TRBJ2-1
V: TRBV12-3/TRBV12-4
size: .
D: .
DNA: TGTGCCAGCAGTTTAAGGGGGGAGGTGTCCTACAATGAGCAGTTCTTC
CDR3: CASSLRGEVSYNEQFF

J: TRBJ2-3
V: TRBV11-3
size: few
D: .
DNA: TGTGCCAGCAGCTTAAACTCCCGCACAGATACGCAGTATTTT
CDR3: CASSLNSRTDTQYF

J: TRBJ2-3
V: TRBV9
size: .
D: .
DNA: TGTGCCAGCAGCGTCGTCGATACGCAGTATTTT
CDR3: CASSVVDTQYF

J: TRBJ2-6
V: TRBV5-1
size: .
D: .
DNA: TGCGCCAGCAGCCCCGGAACGTCTGGGGCCAACGTCCTGACTTTC
CDR3: CASSPGTSGANVLTF

J: TRBJ2-3
V: TRBV9
size: .
D: TRBD2
DNA: TGTGCCAGCAGCGAGACTAGCGGGGGGAGCACAGATACGCAGTATTTT
CDR3: CASSETSGGSTDTQYF

J: TRBJ2-5
V: TRBV20-1
size: .
D: TRBD2
DNA: TGCAGTGTAGGGGGTGCTAGCGGGGGGGGCTTCCAAGAGACCCAGTACTTC
CDR3: CSVGGASGGGFQETQYF

J: TRBJ2-1
V: TRBV3-1
size: .
D: .
DNA: TGTGCCAGCAGCCCCGGGCCCCTGGGGGAGGATGAGCAGTTCTTC
CDR3: CASSPGPLGEDEQFF

J: TRBJ1-1
V: TRBV7-2
size: few
D: .
DNA: TGTGCCAGCAGCTTTGGTCTTTCGGGTGACACTGAAGCTTTCTTT
CDR3: CASSFGLSGDTEAFF

J: TRBJ2-7
V: TRBV18
size: .
D: .
DNA: TGTGCCAGCTCTCCGGTTGGGGGAGCCCCTAACTACGAGCAGTACTTC
CDR3: CASSPVGGAPNYEQYF

J: TRBJ2-3
V: TRBV5-1
size: few
D: .
DNA: TGCGCCACCCGAGGGGGGGGATCGACAGATACGCAGTATTTT
CDR3: CATRGGGSTDTQYF

J: TRBJ1-5
V: TRBV10-3
size: .
D: .
DNA: TGTGCCGCCGGGATGGGAAGCAATCAGCCCCAGCATTTT
CDR3: CAAGMGSNQPQHF

J: TRBJ2-7
V: TRBV7-9
size: .
D: TRBD2
DNA: TGTGCCAGCAGCTCGTTACTAGCGGGAGGGGGCTACGAGCAGTACTTC
CDR3: CASSSLLAGGGYEQYF

J: TRBJ1-1
V: TRBV12-3/TRBV12-4
size: .
D: .
DNA: TGTGCCAGCAGGGAGGAGGCGGGGGGCACTGAAGCTTTCTTT
CDR3: CASREEAGGTEAFF

J: TRBJ2-1
V: TRBV20-1
size: few
D: .
DNA: TGCAGTGCTAGAGATAGGGGGTGGGGGGTTGGTCGGAATGAGCAGTTCTTC
CDR3: CSARDRGWGVGRNEQFF

J: TRBJ2-1
V: TRBV12-3/TRBV12-4
size: few
D: TRBD2
DNA: TGTGCCAGCAGCCAACGACTAGCGAATGAGCAGTTCTTC
CDR3: CASSQRLANEQFF

J: TRBJ2-3
V: TRBV4-2
size: .
D: TRBD2
DNA: TGTGCCAGCAGCCAGACTAGCGGGAAGACAGATACGCAGTATTTT
CDR3: CASSQTSGKTDTQYF

J: TRBJ2-2
V: TRBV12-3/TRBV12-4
size: few
D: .
DNA: TGTGCCAGCAGTTTTCAACTGTCCTACGCGAACACCGGGGAGCTGTTTTTT
CDR3: CASSFQLSYANTGELFF

J: TRBJ2-4
V: TRBV19
size: many
D: .
DNA: TGTGCCAGCGTCCTTCATACGGAGACCATTCAGTACTTC
CDR3: CASVLHTETIQYF

J: TRBJ1-2
V: TRBV3-1
size: .
D: .
DNA: TGTGCCAGCAGCCCCGACACAAACTATGGCTACACCTTC
CDR3: CASSPDTNYGYTF

J: TRBJ2-6
V: TRBV11-1
size: .
D: TRBD2
DNA: TGTGCCAGCAGCCGCACGGGGGGTGCTGTCTCTGGGGCCAACGTCCTGACTTTC
CDR3: CASSRTGGAVSGANVLTF

J: TRBJ1-5
V: TRBV19
size: few
D: .
DNA: TGTGCCAGTAGTACGAGGACGGATAGCAATCAGCCCCAGCATTTT
CDR3: CASSTRTDSNQPQHF

J: TRBJ2-1
V: TRBV6-2/TRBV6-3
size: .
D: TRBD2
DNA: TGTGCCAGCAGCCCCCTACTAGCGGGAACCTACAATGAGCAGTTCTTC
CDR3: CASSPLLAGTYNEQFF

J: TRBJ1-2
V: TRBV12-3/TRBV12-4
size: many
D: .
DNA: TGTGCCAGCAGTTTGCGACGGAGAGCTAACTATGGCTACACCTTC
CDR3: CASSLRRRANYGYTF

J: TRBJ2-1
V: TRBV21-1
size: few
D: .
DNA: TGTGCCAGCAGCAAAGATCAAGAGTATGACGGAAGCTCCTACAATGAGCAGTTCTTC
CDR3: CASSKDQEYDGSSYNEQFF

J: TRBJ2-3
V: TRBV29-1
size: few
D: TRBD2
DNA: TGCAGCGTTGAGGGGACTAGCGGGAGGGGCACAGATACGCAGTATTTT
CDR3: CSVEGTSGRGTDTQYF

J: TRBJ2-3
V: TRBV3-1
size: .
D: .
DNA: TGTGCCAGCAGCCAAGGAGCGGACAGCACAGATACGCAGTATTTT
CDR3: CASSQGADSTDTQYF

J: TRBJ2-5
V: TRBV7-2
size: .
D: .
DNA: TGTGCCAGCAGCTTCGTCGCGACTGAAGAGACCCAGTACTTC
CDR3: CASSFVATEETQYF

J: TRBJ2-2
V: TRBV7-8
size: few
D: .
DNA: TGTGCCAGCAGGGATCAGGTCATCACCGGGGAGCTGTTTTTT
CDR3: CASRDQVITGELFF

J: TRBJ1-5
V: TRBV12-3/TRBV12-4
size: many
D: TRBD1
DNA: TGTGCCAGCAGTTCGACAGGGTTAAGCAATCAGCCCCAGCATTTT
CDR3: CASSSTGLSNQPQHF

J: TRBJ1-1
V: TRBV5-1
size: many
D: TRBD1
DNA: TGCGCCAGCAGCAAAAATCAGGGGGAGAACACTGAAGCTTTCTTT
CDR3: CASSKNQGENTEAFF

J: TRBJ2-2
V: TRBV9
size: .
D: .
DNA: TGTGCCAGCAGCCCCCGGTTTGGCACCGGGGAGCTGTTTTTT
CDR3: CASSPRFGTGELFF

J: TRBJ2-3
V: TRBV6-1
size: .
D: TRBD1
DNA: TGTGCCAGCAGTGAGATAGGGGGCTATACGCAGTATTTT
CDR3: CASSEIGGYTQYF

J: TRBJ2-7
V: TRBV20-1
size: few
D: TRBD2
DNA: TGCAGTGCTGGGACTAGCCGGGCATACGAGCAGTACTTC
CDR3: CSAGTSRAYEQYF

J: TRBJ2-7
V: TRBV2
size: .
D: .
DNA: TGTGCCAGCAGTGAAAGGCAGTCCAGCTCCTACGAGCAGTACTTC
CDR3: CASSERQSSSYEQYF

J: TRBJ1-2
V: TRBV6-5
size: many
D: .
DNA: TGTGCCAGCACCCGGGACGGCTATGGCTACACCTTC
CDR3: CASTRDGYGYTF

J: TRBJ2-1
V: TRBV3-1
size: many
D: .
DNA: TGTGCCAGCAGCTATACCTCCAATGAGCAGTTCTTC
CDR3: CASSYTSNEQFF

J: TRBJ2-3
V: TRBV5-1
size: .
D: .
DNA: TGCGCCAGCAGCTTGGCCGCTTCTTACCCACGAGATACGCAGTATTTT
CDR3: CASSLAASYPRDTQYF

J: TRBJ2-2
V: TRBV4-2
size: .
D: TRBD2
DNA: TGTGCCAGCAGCCAAGTGGGGCGGGGGGGTGTGTCCGGGGAGCTGTTTTTT
CDR3: CASSQVGRGGVSGELFF

J: TRBJ2-3
V: TRBV6-2/TRBV6-3
size: few
D: .
DNA: TGTGCCAGCAGCAGGGGCTTGGATATTTCGAGTACGCAGTATTTT
CDR3: CASSRGLDISSTQYF

J: TRBJ1-5
V: TRBV20-1
size: many
D: TRBD1
DNA: TGCAGTGCTAGAGAATATAGGACAGGGGAGATGGATCAGCCCCAGCATTTT
CDR3: CSAREYRTGEMDQPQHF

J: TRBJ2-7
V: TRBV18
size: .
D: TRBD1
DNA: TGTGCCAGCTCCCGCCGGGACAGGAGCTCCTACGAGCAGTACTTC
CDR3: CASSRRDRSSYEQYF

J: TRBJ2-3
V: TRBV3-1
size: .
D: TRBD1
DNA: TGTGCCAGCAGCTCCCGGGACAGGGTAGGCACAGATACGCAGTATTTT
CDR3: CASSSRDRVGTDTQYF

J: TRBJ1-1
V: TRBV27
size: few
D: TRBD1
DNA: TGTGCCAGCAGAGGACAGGGACGGGGGAACACTGAAGCTTTCTTT
CDR3: CASRGQGRGNTEAFF

J: TRBJ1-1
V: TRBV5-4
size: .
D: .
DNA: TGTGCCAGCAGCCCCACGGCGCAGGAAACTGAAGCTTTCTTT
CDR3: CASSPTAQETEAFF

J: TRBJ2-1
V: TRBV7-9
size: .
D: TRBD2
DNA: TGTGCCAGCGGATTAGCGGGGAGCAATGAGCAGTTCTTC
CDR3: CASGLAGSNEQFF

J: TRBJ2-2
V: TRBV29-1
size: few
D: .
DNA: TGCAGCGTTGCGTCGGCGCCCGGGGAGCTGTTTTTT
CDR3: CSVASAPGELFF

J: TRBJ2-5
V: TRBV2
size: .
D: TRBD2
DNA: TGTGCCAGCAGTTCCGGACTAGCGGGTCGGGAGACCCAGTACTTC
CDR3: CASSSGLAGRETQYF

J: TRBJ2-7
V: TRBV6-1
size: few
D: TRBD1
DNA: TGTGCCAGCAGCCAACCGGGACAGGTTAGCAACGAGCAGTACTTC
CDR3: CASSQPGQVSNEQYF

J: TRBJ2-5
V: TRBV20-1
size: .
D: TRBD2
DNA: TGCAGTGCCCGGACTAGCGGCAGGTTAGAGTACTTC
CDR3: CSARTSGRLEYF